The clone carrying this T cell receptor beta chain was seen repeatedly, ten times or more. Its specificity is not known. These data are taken from a study of blood T cells in healthy people across ages. General observations from the study: Estimates based on one million T cells were treated as lower bounds.

V lost 2 bases to trimming and J lost 5 bases; unmatched junction nucleotides: 4. The germline CDR1 and CDR2 sequences are DFQATT and SNEGSKA (reference sequence). CDR3 length equals 14 residues. A second PCR, run for about 6 to 11 cycles, used a sample-barcoded 5' primer plus a J-beta primer mix. A single record per CDR3 protein comes from TCRdb applying MiXCR to the 5' RACE reads. This table has 1.2 million to 1.5 million distinct CDR3 sequences, around 59% appearing once. The TCR sequence derives from a man between 18 and 35 years old in good health. The chain has TRBV20-1 and TRBJ2-3; 10 positions match TRBD2. The specimen sequenced was blood. This chain's CDR3 is CSARKRGGGDTQYF. CDR3 sequence (DNA): TGCAGTGCTAGAAAGCGGGGGGGCGGAGATACGCAGTATTTT.